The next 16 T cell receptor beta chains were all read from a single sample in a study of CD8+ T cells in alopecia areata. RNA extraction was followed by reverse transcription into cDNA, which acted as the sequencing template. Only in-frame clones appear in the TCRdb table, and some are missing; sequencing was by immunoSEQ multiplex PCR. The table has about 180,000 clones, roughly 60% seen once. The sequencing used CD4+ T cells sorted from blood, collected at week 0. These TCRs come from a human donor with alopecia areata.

Here the CDR3 reads CASKSGGPNTEAFF. CDR3 sequence (DNA): TGCGCCAGTAAATCAGGGGGCCCGAACACTGAAGCTTTCTTT. The V and J genes are TRBV5-1 and TRBJ1-1; 8 positions agree with TRBD1. J was trimmed by 1 base and V by 8 bases; bases with no gene match: 7. Germline V CDR1 and CDR2: SGHRS, YFSETQ. The CDR3 spans 14 residues.

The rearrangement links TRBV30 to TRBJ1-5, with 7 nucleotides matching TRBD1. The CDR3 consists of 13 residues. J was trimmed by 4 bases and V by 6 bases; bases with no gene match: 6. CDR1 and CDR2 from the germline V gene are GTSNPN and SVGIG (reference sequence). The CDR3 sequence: CACSGGDNQPQHF. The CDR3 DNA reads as TGTGCCTGTTCAGGGGGGGATAATCAGCCCCAGCATTTT. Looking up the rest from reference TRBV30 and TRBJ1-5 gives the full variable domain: SQTIHQWPATLVQPVGSPLSLECTVEGTSNPNLYWYRQAAGRGLQLLFYSVGIGQISSEVPQNLSASRPQDRQFILSSKKLLLSDSGFYLCACSGGDNQPQHFGDGTRLSIL.

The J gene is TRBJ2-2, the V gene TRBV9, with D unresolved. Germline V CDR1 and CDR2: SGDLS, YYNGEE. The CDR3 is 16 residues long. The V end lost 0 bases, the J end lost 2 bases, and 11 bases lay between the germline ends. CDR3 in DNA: TGTGCCAGCAGCGTAGTACCCGGTTCTAACACCGGGGAGCTGTTTTTT. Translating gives CASSVVPGSNTGELFF.

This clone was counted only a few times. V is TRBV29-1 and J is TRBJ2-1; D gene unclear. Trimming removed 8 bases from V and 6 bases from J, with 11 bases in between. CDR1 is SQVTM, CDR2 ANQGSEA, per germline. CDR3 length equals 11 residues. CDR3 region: CSSRAVNEQFF. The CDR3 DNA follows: TGCAGCTCAAGGGCCGTCAATGAGCAGTTCTTC.

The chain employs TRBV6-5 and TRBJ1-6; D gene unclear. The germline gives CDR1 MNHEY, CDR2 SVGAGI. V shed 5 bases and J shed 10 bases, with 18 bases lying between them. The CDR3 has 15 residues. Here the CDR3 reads CASSPRSGEGSPLHF. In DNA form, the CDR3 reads TGTGCCAGCAGTCCCCGGTCCGGGGAGGGCTCACCCCTCCACTTT.

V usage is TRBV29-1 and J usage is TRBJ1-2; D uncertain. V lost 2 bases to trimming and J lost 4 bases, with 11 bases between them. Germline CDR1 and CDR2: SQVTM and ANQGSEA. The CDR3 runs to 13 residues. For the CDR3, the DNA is TGCAGCGTTGAAAATACAAATGGCTATGGCTACACCTTC. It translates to CSVENTNGYGYTF. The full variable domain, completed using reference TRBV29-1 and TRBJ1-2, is SAVISQKPSRDICQRGTSLTIQCQVDSQVTMMFWYRQQPGQSLTLIATANQGSEATYESGFVIDKFPISRPNLTFSTLTVSNMSPEDSSIYLCSVENTNGYGYTFGSGTRLTVV.

The CDR3 region has the DNA TGCAGCGTTGACGACCAGAATGAAAAACTGTTTTTT. The encoded protein is CSVDDQNEKLFF. J is TRBJ1-4 and V is TRBV29-1, with D unresolved. This CDR3 has 12 amino acids. From germline, CDR1 is SQVTM and CDR2 ANQGSEA. Trimming stripped 3 bases from V and 5 bases from J, with 7 bases between.

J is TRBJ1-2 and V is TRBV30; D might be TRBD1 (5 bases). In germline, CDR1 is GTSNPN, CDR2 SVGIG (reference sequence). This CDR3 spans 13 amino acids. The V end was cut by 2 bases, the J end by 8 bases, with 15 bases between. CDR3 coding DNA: TGTGCCTGGAGTCCAGGGTCACCGGGCGGCTACACCTTC. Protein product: CAWSPGSPGGYTF.

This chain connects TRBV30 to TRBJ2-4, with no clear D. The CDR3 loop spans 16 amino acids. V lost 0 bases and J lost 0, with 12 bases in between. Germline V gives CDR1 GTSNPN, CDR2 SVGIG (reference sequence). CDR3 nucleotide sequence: TGTGCCTGGAGTGTTGCTTTAGATCTAGCCAAAAACATTCAGTACTTC. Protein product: CAWSVALDLAKNIQYF.

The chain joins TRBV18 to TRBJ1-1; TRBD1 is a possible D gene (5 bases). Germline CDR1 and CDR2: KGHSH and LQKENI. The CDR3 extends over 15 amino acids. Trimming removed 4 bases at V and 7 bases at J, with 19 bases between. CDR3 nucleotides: TGTGCCAGCTCACGGACGGACTCGGGGGGTAATGAAGCTTTCTTT. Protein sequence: CASSRTDSGGNEAFF.

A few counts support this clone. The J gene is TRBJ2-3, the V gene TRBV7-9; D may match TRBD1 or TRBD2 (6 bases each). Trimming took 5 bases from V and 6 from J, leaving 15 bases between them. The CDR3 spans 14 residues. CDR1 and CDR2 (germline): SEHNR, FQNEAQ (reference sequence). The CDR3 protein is CASSRVEGGDTQYF. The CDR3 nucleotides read TGTGCCAGCAGCCGGGTGGAGGGGGGTGATACGCAGTATTTT.

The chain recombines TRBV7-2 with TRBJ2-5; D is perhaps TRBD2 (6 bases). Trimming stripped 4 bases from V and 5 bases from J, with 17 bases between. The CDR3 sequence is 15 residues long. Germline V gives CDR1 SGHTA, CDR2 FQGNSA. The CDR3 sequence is CASSSLGGIRETQYF. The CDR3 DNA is TGTGCCAGCAGCTCCCTAGGCGGGATAAGGGAGACCCAGTACTTC.

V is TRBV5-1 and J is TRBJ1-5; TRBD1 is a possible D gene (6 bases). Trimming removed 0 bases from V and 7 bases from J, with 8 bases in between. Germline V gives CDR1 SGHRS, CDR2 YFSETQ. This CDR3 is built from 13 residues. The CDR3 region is CASSLEGGQPQHF. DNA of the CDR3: TGCGCCAGCAGCTTGGAAGGGGGACAGCCCCAGCATTTT. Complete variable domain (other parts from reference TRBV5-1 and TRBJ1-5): KAGVTQTPRYLIKTRGQQVTLSCSPISGHRSVSWYQQTPGQGLQFLFEYFSETQRNKGNFPGRFSGRQFSNSRSEMNVSTLELGDSALYLCASSLEGGQPQHFGDGTRLSIL.

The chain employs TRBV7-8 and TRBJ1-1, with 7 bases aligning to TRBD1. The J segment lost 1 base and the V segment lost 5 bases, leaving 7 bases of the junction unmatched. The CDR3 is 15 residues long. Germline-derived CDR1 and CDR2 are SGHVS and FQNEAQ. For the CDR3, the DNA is TGTGCCAGCAGCAGTTACAGGGGTCCGAACACTGAAGCTTTCTTT. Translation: CASSSYRGPNTEAFF.

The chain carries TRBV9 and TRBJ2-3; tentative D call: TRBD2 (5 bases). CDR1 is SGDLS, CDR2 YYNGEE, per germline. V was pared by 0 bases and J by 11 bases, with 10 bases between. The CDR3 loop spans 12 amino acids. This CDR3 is CASSVEGREQYF. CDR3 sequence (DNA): TGTGCCAGCAGCGTAGAAGGCCGGGAGCAGTATTTT.

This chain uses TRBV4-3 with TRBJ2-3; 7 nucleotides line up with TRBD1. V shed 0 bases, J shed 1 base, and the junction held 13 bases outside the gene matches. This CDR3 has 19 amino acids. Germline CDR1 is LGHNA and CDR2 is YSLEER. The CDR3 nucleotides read TGCGCCAGCAGCCAAGAAAGTGTTGAGGGGGCTAGTGGCACAGATACGCAGTATTTT. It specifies CASSQESVEGASGTDTQYF.